This section outlines one TCR beta chain sequence together with its context. The clone's antigen remains unknown. No base quality values were provided; no much bigger clone lies one nucleotide off. The CDR3 runs 15 amino acids, cysteine and phenylalanine included. Just the 45-base CDR3 DNA is kept, in frame starting at base 1. From the germline V gene (reference sequence), CDR1 is SGHNT and CDR2 is YYREEE. The V and J ends are trimmed by 0 bases and 3 bases, leaving 13 bases between them. The donors were healthy, HIV-negative adults who had no recently reported acute infections or vaccinations. All donors were Caucasian adults living in Nashville, Tennessee, USA. CD4+ T cells were enriched by magnetic negative selection, after which naive cells were positively selected on CD45RA and the negative fraction was taken as the memory subset. Blood was obtained by leukapheresis, after which PBMCs were separated by Ficoll-Histopaque density gradient centrifugation and cryopreserved in liquid nitrogen vapor phase. Purity and quantity of every magnetically sorted T cell population were checked by analytical flow cytometry. From each sorted fraction, genomic DNA was isolated and quantified by UV absorbance on a Nanodrop 2000c.

The data are from a study of shared clonotypes between healthy human individuals (TCRdb year 2020). With respect to the entire study: Three men and a couple of women, aged 18 to 49 years, made up the cohort. For each donor, CD4 naive and CD4 memory were each given three plates, CD8 naive was given two plates, and CD8 memory was given one plate. Blood TCR repertoires of roughly five healthy adults were deeply sequenced to estimate repertoire size and the extent of clonotype sharing between individuals. Libraries were prepared and TCR repertoires were sequenced by different laboratories using diverse techniques, in order to increase sequencing depth and limit assay-specific biases. Each donor's leukapheresis produced roughly between roughly 0.85 and 9.5 billion PBMCs.

Using the deep immunoSEQ assay, multiplex PCR amplified TCR CDR3 regions from genomic DNA. For each cell subset, the extracted genomic DNA was distributed evenly across all wells of several immunoSEQ 96-well plates, and each plate served as one replicate. Each replicate PCR for sorted subsets received 200 ng genomic DNA, equal to tens of thousands of T cell genomes. Purified libraries were measured with a Qubit 3.0 fluorometer, size-checked on a Bioanalyzer 2100, and measured again with the KAPA Library Quantification kit. A separate single-read 150-cycle Illumina NextSeq 550 flow cell was used to sequence each immunoSEQ 96-well plate. As for how the authors treated the data: The immunoSEQ output contained only junctional sequences without quality scores, so filtering could not match that applied to full-length reads. Sequences were annotated with PyIR, a Python wrapper for IgBLAST v1.9, using IMGT germline references to assign V/J genes and CDR3. Reads were filtered out if the reads had weak V/J assignments (E-value above 1e-6), no CDR3, stop codons, out-of-frame junctions, or ambiguous translated residues. V3J clonotypes were defined as sequences sharing the same inferred V gene, J gene, and CDR3 amino acid sequence. Percentage overlap between repertoires was computed as shared unique clonotypes divided by the size of the smaller repertoire. Richness of each repertoire was evaluated using RTK rarefaction, the Chao1 estimator, and Recon v2.1 estimates of unobserved clonotypes. Generation probabilities for all TCRbeta clonotypes obtained by the gDNA method from four donors were computed using OLGA. The table was pulled from immuneACCESS by TCRdb, which kept in-frame rearrangements only. Such tables lose some clones; where checked, under half of the loss comes from unresolved V genes, and the rest has no known cause. V and J calls and clone size are those listed in that table; D and trimming were worked out from the DNA. The sample table records about 2,500,000 clones; approximately 90% of these occur just once. Of the sample, under 0.15% is held by the ten largest clones.

Here is what the overall study found, with its caveats: Sampling was limited to blood, and TCR repertoires in tissue likely differ from TCR repertoires in blood. Pairwise subsampling led to the expectation that sequencing depth would affect the degree of clonotype sharing among donors. Naive subsets generally had larger estimated clonotype richness than memory subsets did. Incomplete sequencing was indicated by rarefaction of sorted-subset datasets, despite the large sequencing depth. Because the study included a small number of donors, the genetic and exposure-history diversity represented was limited. Approximately 5% of naive CD4, 3% to 3.5% of naive CD8, 2.3% of memory CD4, and more than 0.35% of memory CD8 clonotypes were shared across several donors. Higher generation probabilities were observed for clonotypes shared by all four sorted-subset donors than for non-shared clonotypes.

The clonotype was recovered from a man younger than 30 in good health. The rearrangement joined TRBV5-4 to TRBJ2-7, and the D gene may be TRBD1, 5 bases matching. The sample comprised naive CD4+ T cells sorted from blood. According to the study, the label for this sample's cell subset or site signals: CD45RA+ positively selected. CDR3 loop: CASSLAGPQGYEQYF. The sequenced DNA is TGTGCCAGCAGCTTGGCCGGCCCCCAGGGCTACGAGCAGTACTTC.